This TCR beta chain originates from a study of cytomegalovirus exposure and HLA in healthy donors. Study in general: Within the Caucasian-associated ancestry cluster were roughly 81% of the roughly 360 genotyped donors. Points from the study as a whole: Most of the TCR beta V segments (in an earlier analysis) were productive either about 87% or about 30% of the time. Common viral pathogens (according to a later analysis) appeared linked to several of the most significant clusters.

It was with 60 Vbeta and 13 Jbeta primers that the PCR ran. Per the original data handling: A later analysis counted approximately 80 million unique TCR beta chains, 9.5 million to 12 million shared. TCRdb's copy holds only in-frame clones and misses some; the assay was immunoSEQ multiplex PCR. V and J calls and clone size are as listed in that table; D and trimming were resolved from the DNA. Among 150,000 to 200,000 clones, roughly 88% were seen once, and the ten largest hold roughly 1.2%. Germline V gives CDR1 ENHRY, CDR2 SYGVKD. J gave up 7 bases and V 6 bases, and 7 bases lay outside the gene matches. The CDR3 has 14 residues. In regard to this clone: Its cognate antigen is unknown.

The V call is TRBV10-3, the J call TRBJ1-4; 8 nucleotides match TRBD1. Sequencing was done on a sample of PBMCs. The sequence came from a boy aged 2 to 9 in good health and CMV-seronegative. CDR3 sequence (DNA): TGTGCCATCAGAGCAGGACAGGGTGGTGAAAAACTGTTTTTT. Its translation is CAIRAGQGGEKLFF.